The present T cell receptor beta chain was sequenced within a study of blood T cell repertoires in COVID-19. Germline loops: CDR1 MNHEY, CDR2 SVGAGI. V was shortened by 0 bases and J by 3 bases, with 12 bases between the two germline ends. The CDR3 spans 16 residues. Either two negative PCRs, clearance, or symptom resolution qualified Cohort 3 donors as recovered. Libraries were prepared by immunoSEQ multiplex PCR; TCRdb keeps only in-frame clonotypes and omits some of them. The data hold around 330,000 clones, with 89% observed a single time. The source of this sequence is a man aged 55 to 70 who had recovered from COVID-19. The specimen sequenced was PBMCs or T cells enriched from blood (not recorded which). The chain has TRBV6-5 and TRBJ1-5; D may be TRBD1 (5 bases). Here the CDR3 reads CASSYSGHLTNQPQHF. In DNA form, the CDR3 reads TGTGCCAGCAGTTACTCGGGGCACCTGACCAATCAGCCCCAGCATTTT.